The following is a TCR beta chain sequence with its context. Its antigen is not identified. Measured with immunoSEQ multiplex PCR; TCRdb has only the in-frame clones, and not every one. The sample lists roughly 110,000 clones, around 90% occurring once. The sample comes from a study of T cell responses to AZD1222 COVID-19 vaccine. The study's findings and limits: Donors, mostly white British, included more females; clonal diversity was possibly underestimated.

The V segment lost 5 bases and the J segment 5 bases; nucleotides outside the gene matches: 3. The CDR3 consists of 13 residues. Germline loops: CDR1 MNHEY, CDR2 SMNVEV (reference sequence). The J gene is TRBJ2-1, the V gene TRBV27; 7 bases agree with TRBD1. Here the sequenced sample was peripheral blood, taken on day 0 of AZD1222 vaccination. The TCR comes from an adult in good health. In DNA form, the CDR3 reads TGTGCCAGCAGTCCGGGGACAGACAATGAGCAGTTCTTC. Protein product: CASSPGTDNEQFF.